These 10 T cell receptor beta chains were sequenced from one sample in a study of cytomegalovirus exposure and HLA in healthy donors (dated by TCRdb to the late 2010s). Library preparation used the immunoSEQ multiplex PCR assay. For the multiplex PCR, a mixture combining 60 forward primers for TCR Vbeta segments and 13 reverse primers for TCR Jbeta segments was used. The immuneACCESS repertoire file appears here via TCRdb, limited to in-frame rearrangements. These files lack a portion of the clones; in checked studies, under half of the deficit traces to unresolved V genes, and the cause of the others is not known. For this sample there are 150,000 or so clones; approximately 82% appear just once. The leading ten clones occupy roughly 3.1% of the sample. The sequencing input was PBMCs. All receptors derive from a man younger than 35 in good health and CMV-seropositive.

This clone was counted only a few times. The chain links TRBV13 to TRBJ2-7; the D is unclear. V lost 5 bases, J lost 2 bases, and 10 bases lay in between. This CDR3 is built from 13 residues. Per germline, CDR1 PRHDT and CDR2 FYEKMQ (reference sequence). CDR3 nucleotide sequence: TGTGCCAGCAGCCGACGACTCACCTACGAGCAGTACTTC. Amino acid sequence: CASSRRLTYEQYF.

This chain connects TRBV9 to TRBJ2-3; 7 nucleotides line up with TRBD1. There are 11 residues in the CDR3. V was pared by 4 bases and J by 12 bases, with 5 bases of the junction left unmatched. Germline V gene data show CDR1 as SGDLS and CDR2 as YYNGEE. This CDR3 reads CASSPGTVQYF. Written as DNA, the CDR3 is TGTGCCAGCAGCCCTGGGACAGTTCAGTATTTT.

The chain is built from TRBV19 and TRBJ2-1, with TRBD2 identical over 9 bases. The CDR3 consists of 15 residues. V was clipped by 1 base and J by 4 bases; unmatched bases: 2. CDR1 and CDR2 (germline): LNHDA, SQIVND (reference sequence). The CDR3 loop reads CASSIGGLAYNEQFF. The CDR3 nucleotides are TGTGCCAGTAGTATAGGGGGACTAGCTTACAATGAGCAGTTCTTC. Supplemented by reference TRBV19 and TRBJ2-1, the full variable domain reads DGGITQSPKYLFRKEGQNVTLSCEQNLNHDAMYWYRQDPGQGLRLIYYSQIVNDFQKGDIAEGYSVSREKKESFPLTVTSAQKNPTAFYLCASSIGGLAYNEQFFGPGTRLTVL.

The V gene is TRBV28, the J gene TRBJ2-3; D is perhaps TRBD1 (7 bases). This CDR3 is built from 16 residues. Germline values: CDR1 MDHEN, CDR2 SYDVKM. V was pared by 3 bases and J by 6 bases, with 19 bases between. CDR3 coding DNA: TGTGCCAGCAGTTTCCAGGGGGGCGGGATGAGGGATACGCAGTATTTT. This translates into CASSFQGGGMRDTQYF. Together with reference TRBV28 and TRBJ2-3, the CDR3 gives the full variable domain: DVKVTQSSRYLVKRTGEKVFLECVQDMDHENMFWYRQDPGLGLRLIYFSYDVKMKEKGDIPEGYSVSREKKERFSLILESASTNQTSMYLCASSFQGGGMRDTQYFGPGTRLTVL.

The chain links TRBV7-2 to TRBJ2-1; 10 bases align to TRBD2. Germline values: CDR1 SGHTA, CDR2 FQGNSA. The CDR3 is 17 amino acids. The V segment lost 5 bases and the J segment 2 bases; nucleotides outside the gene matches: 9. The CDR3 is CASSLLPGLATYNEQFF. Here the CDR3 DNA reads TGTGCCAGCAGCCTTCTCCCGGGACTAGCGACCTACAATGAGCAGTTCTTC.

The chain couples TRBV10-3 to TRBJ1-1; 9 bases agree with TRBD1. Germline trimming cut 6 bases from V and 3 bases from J; bases unmatched to any gene: 5. Germline V gene lookup returns CDR1 ENHRY and CDR2 SYGVKD. This CDR3 has 14 residues. The CDR3: CAIRSRTGDTEAFF. CDR3 coding DNA: TGTGCCATCAGGAGCAGGACAGGGGACACTGAAGCTTTCTTT.

The V call is TRBV5-1, the J call TRBJ2-5; tentative D call: TRBD2 (5 bases). Looked up from germline, CDR1 is SGHRS and CDR2 is YFSETQ. This CDR3 spans 15 amino acids. Trimming took off 0 bases at V and 4 bases at J, with 13 bases between the two ends. CDR3 bases: TGCGCCAGCAGCTTGGGGGTAGCGTGGGGAGAGACCCAGTACTTC. Its translation is CASSLGVAWGETQYF.

This chain uses TRBV14 with TRBJ1-1; D is uncertain. V lost 4 bases and J lost 0, with 6 bases in between. Germline assignment: CDR1 SGHDN and CDR2 FVKESK. CDR3 length equals 13 residues. This chain's CDR3 is CASSPNLNTEAFF. The CDR3 DNA reads as TGTGCCAGCAGCCCAAACTTGAACACTGAAGCTTTCTTT. Full variable domain (missing parts from reference TRBV14 and TRBJ1-1): EAGVTQFPSHSVIEKGQTVTLRCDPISGHDNLYWYRRVMGKEIKFLLHFVKESKQDESGMPNNRFLAERTGGTYSTLKVQPAELEDSGVYFCASSPNLNTEAFFGQGTRLTVV.

This rearrangement joins TRBV5-4 to TRBJ2-3; a weak D match, TRBD1 (5 bases). The germline CDR1 and CDR2 sequences are SGHNT and YYREEE (reference sequence). V lost 0 bases and J lost 0, with 8 bases in between. CDR3 length equals 15 residues. CDR3 bases: TGTGCCAGCAGCTTGGCCCAGGGAAGCACAGATACGCAGTATTTT. This gives the protein CASSLAQGSTDTQYF.

The chain recombines TRBV29-1 with TRBJ2-7; unclear D gene. The CDR3 totals 13 residues. The germline V and J ends were trimmed by 2 bases and 4 bases, with 12 bases remaining between them. The V gene's germline CDR1 is SQVTM and CDR2 ANQGSEA. The DNA of the CDR3 is TGCAGCGTTGAAAAGTCGGGTGGTTACGAGCAGTACTTC. This sequence encodes CSVEKSGGYEQYF.